The 31 T cell receptor beta chains below all came from one sample that was sequenced in a study of cytomegalovirus exposure and HLA in healthy donors. The PCR was carried out with 60 Vbeta primers and 13 Jbeta primers. Only in-frame clones appear in the TCRdb table, and some are missing; sequencing was by immunoSEQ multiplex PCR. The sample has 200,000 or so clones, roughly 80% seen once. The specimen sequenced was PBMCs. The receptors were gathered from a man aged 30 to 45 in good health and CMV-seronegative.

This clone was detected only once. The chain joins TRBV27 to TRBJ1-3; D might be TRBD1 (5 bases). This CDR3 has 10 amino acids. Germline CDR1 MNHEY, CDR2 SMNVEV (reference sequence). V was clipped by 6 bases and J by 12 bases, with 9 bases between them. The CDR3 reads CASRGVLIYF. CDR3 in DNA: TGTGCCAGCAGAGGGGTACTCATATATTTT.

The J gene is TRBJ2-2, the V gene TRBV2; TRBD2 is a possible D gene (5 bases). V lost 5 bases and J 4 bases, leaving 8 bases between the germline ends. The length of the CDR3 is 13 residues. Germline CDR1 and CDR2: SNHLY and FYNNEI. The CDR3 loop is CASSFRGTGELFF. DNA of the CDR3: TGTGCCAGCAGTTTCCGGGGCACCGGGGAGCTGTTTTTT.

This chain connects TRBV6-6 to TRBJ2-5; 12 positions match TRBD1. Germline V lookup: CDR1 MNHNY, CDR2 SVGAGI (reference sequence). Trimming at V came to 6 bases and at J to 0 bases, leaving 5 bases not matched to a gene. The CDR3 covers 16 residues. The CDR3: CASRRGQGAHQETQYF. The CDR3 DNA sequence: TGTGCCAGCAGAAGGGGACAGGGGGCCCACCAAGAGACCCAGTACTTC.

As concerns this clone: One junction end does not reproduce the germline sequence, and a read error may be involved. The chain carries TRBV4-1 and TRBJ1-2; D is possibly TRBD1 (6 bases). The germline V gene has CDR1 MGHRA and CDR2 YSYEKL. This CDR3 spans 14 amino acids. CDR3 sequence: CTSSQPGQNYGYTF. The DNA of the CDR3 is TGCACCAGCAGCCAACCGGGACAAAACTATGGCTACACCTTC.

The chain carries TRBV15 and TRBJ2-3; 7 positions agree with TRBD2. The CDR3 contains 13 residues. CDR1 LNHNV and CDR2 YYDKDF come from the germline V gene (reference sequence). After removal of 5 bases from V and 3 bases from J, the junction contained 2 bases not matched to a gene. CDR3 sequence: CATSGLETDTQYF. Written as DNA, the CDR3 is TGTGCCACCAGCGGACTAGAAACAGATACGCAGTATTTT. The whole variable domain, filled in from reference TRBV15 and TRBJ2-3, reads DAMVIQNPRYQVTQFGKPVTLSCSQTLNHNVMYWYQQKSSQAPKLLFHYYDKDFNNEADTPDNFQSRRPNTSFCFLDIRSPGLGDTAMYLCATSGLETDTQYFGPGTRLTVL.

A single count supports this clone. The chain carries TRBV11-2 and TRBJ2-2, with D maybe TRBD2 (5 bases). The germline gives CDR1 SGHAT, CDR2 FQNNGV. The CDR3 extends over 13 amino acids. V was cut by 3 bases and J by 5 bases, with 7 bases left in between. CDR3 bases: TGTGCCAGCAGCTTGAGGACTACCGGGGAGCTGTTTTTT. It codes for CASSLRTTGELFF.

Of note for this clone: This CDR3 is missing its conserved last phenylalanine or tryptophan, likely due to a read error. V usage is TRBV6-4 and J usage is TRBJ1-2; 8 bases agree with TRBD1. The V segment lost 0 bases and the J segment 8 bases; nucleotides outside the gene matches: 8. The CDR3 length is 15 residues. CDR1 is MRHNA, CDR2 SNTAGT, per germline. The CDR3 nucleotides are TGTGCCAGCAGTGACTCGGGCTCAGGGGGCGGCGGCTACACCCTC. Translated, it gives CASSDSGSGGGGYTL.

The rearrangement uses TRBV5-1 and TRBJ2-3; D is undetermined. The germline V gene has CDR1 SGHRS and CDR2 YFSETQ. The CDR3 extends over 15 amino acids. The ends were cut back, 2 bases at V and 0 bases at J, with 10 bases in the middle. Here the CDR3 reads CASSFETPSTDTQYF. The CDR3, as DNA: TGCGCCAGCAGCTTCGAGACACCGAGCACAGATACGCAGTATTTT.

V and J are TRBV14 and TRBJ2-5; TRBD1 matches 11 bases. The CDR3 extends over 17 amino acids. Trimming cost V 4 bases and J 0 bases; bases outside gene matches: 7. The germline gives CDR1 SGHDN, CDR2 FVKESK. CDR3 residues: CASSPFRDRGYQETQYF. For the CDR3, the DNA is TGTGCCAGCAGCCCCTTCCGGGACAGGGGGTACCAAGAGACCCAGTACTTC. Looking up the rest from reference TRBV14 and TRBJ2-5 gives the full variable domain: EAGVTQFPSHSVIEKGQTVTLRCDPISGHDNLYWYRRVMGKEIKFLLHFVKESKQDESGMPNNRFLAERTGGTYSTLKVQPAELEDSGVYFCASSPFRDRGYQETQYFGPGTRLLVL.

The sample holds one count of this clone. The chain is built from TRBV4-1 and TRBJ2-7, with D possibly being TRBD2 (5 bases). Trimming pared 0 bases from V and 4 bases from J, leaving 13 bases between. This CDR3 contains 15 residues. Germline assignment: CDR1 MGHRA and CDR2 YSYEKL. CDR3 amino acids: CASSQETLEVYEQYF. CDR3 in DNA: TGCGCCAGCAGCCAAGAAACACTAGAGGTATACGAGCAGTACTTC.

The chain couples TRBV28 to TRBJ2-3; 9 nucleotides agree with TRBD2. J lost 2 bases, V lost 6 bases, and 9 bases had no gene match. The germline V gene has CDR1 MDHEN and CDR2 SYDVKM. The CDR3 has 16 residues. The CDR3 DNA reads TGTGCCAGCAGCCCGGGACTAGCTTTTCCCACAGATACGCAGTATTTT. The encoded protein is CASSPGLAFPTDTQYF.

Concerning this clone: Other DNA sequences of this sample code for an identical CDR3. The chain has TRBV5-1 and TRBJ2-1; 7 nucleotides align to TRBD1. The CDR3 is 14 amino acids. V trimming: 0 bases; J trimming: 3 bases; junction bases outside the gene matches: 0. The germline V gene encodes CDR1 SGHRS and CDR2 YFSETQ. For the CDR3, the DNA is TGCGCCAGCAGCTTGGGACAGGGCTACAATGAGCAGTTCTTC. Its protein is CASSLGQGYNEQFF.

The genes are TRBV27 and TRBJ2-7; 9 positions agree with TRBD1. This CDR3 is built from 16 residues. J gave up 6 bases and V 6 bases, and 15 bases lay outside the gene matches. Germline assignment: CDR1 MNHEY and CDR2 SMNVEV (reference sequence). In nucleotides, the CDR3 is TGTGCCAGCAGATTCACAGGGGGCGCGATGAAAGGCGAGCAGTACTTC. Translating it yields CASRFTGGAMKGEQYF.

The chain joins TRBV5-1 to TRBJ2-7, with TRBD1 identical over 7 bases. Germline-derived CDR1 and CDR2 are SGHRS and YFSETQ. CDR3 length: 16 residues. V trimming: 4 bases; J trimming: 3 bases; junction bases outside the gene matches: 13. CDR3 sequence: CASSGVHDRAIYEQYF. CDR3 nucleotide sequence: TGCGCCAGCAGCGGGGTCCACGACAGGGCCATCTACGAGCAGTACTTC.

For the CDR3, the DNA is TGTGCCAGCAGTGGCGAAAGACATAGCAATCAGCCCCAGCATTTT. Protein product: CASSGERHSNQPQHF. The V call is TRBV2, the J call TRBJ1-5; D is ambiguous. The CDR3 covers 15 residues. The germline V and J ends were trimmed by 4 bases and 0 bases, with 10 bases remaining between them. The germline gives CDR1 SNHLY, CDR2 FYNNEI.

The V gene is TRBV2, the J gene TRBJ2-4; 11 nucleotides align to TRBD1. With 7 bases clipped from V and 9 bases from J, the junction kept 8 bases outside the gene matches. The CDR3 runs to 14 residues. CDR1 and CDR2 (germline): SNHLY, FYNNEI. In DNA, the CDR3 is TGTGCCAGCACCCCGGGACAGGGGGGGACCATTCAGTACTTC. It yields the protein CASTPGQGGTIQYF.

The chain is built from TRBV4-1 and TRBJ1-2, with D uncertain. The V gene's germline CDR1 is MGHRA and CDR2 YSYEKL. The CDR3 has 15 amino acids. The ends were cut back, 0 bases at V and 2 bases at J, with 10 bases in the middle. The chain's CDR3 is CASSQEARLNYGYTF. CDR3 DNA: TGCGCCAGCAGCCAAGAGGCTAGACTAAACTATGGCTACACCTTC.

The chain is built from TRBV21-1 and TRBJ1-2; the table's D call of TRBD1 was not tested on the DNA. TRBV21-1 is noted as a pseudogene. This CDR3 has 14 residues. The CDR3 region has the DNA TGTGCCAGCAGCTTAGCTAGGGGCAGCTATGGCTACACCTTC. Its protein is CASSLARGSYGYTF.

The rearrangement joins TRBV18 to TRBJ2-3; 11 positions agree with TRBD1. The germline gives CDR1 KGHSH, CDR2 LQKENI. This CDR3 region has 14 residues. Germline trimming cut 9 bases from V and 6 bases from J; bases unmatched to any gene: 8. This CDR3 reads CASLGQGAPDTQYF. CDR3 coding DNA: TGTGCCAGTCTCGGACAGGGGGCGCCGGATACGCAGTATTTT.

The chain is built from TRBV6-1 and TRBJ1-2; 10 positions agree with TRBD1. The ends lost 2 bases at V and 4 bases at J; junction bases unmatched: 7. The CDR3 is 16 amino acids. Germline V gives CDR1 MNHNS, CDR2 SASEGT. Written as DNA, the CDR3 is TGTGCCAGCAGTGAATGGAGGACAGGGGGGGTCTATGGCTACACCTTC. Translated, it gives CASSEWRTGGVYGYTF.

This chain connects TRBV19 to TRBJ2-1; no definite D call. The V end was cut by 5 bases, the J end by 0 bases, with 5 bases between. The germline V gene has CDR1 LNHDA and CDR2 SQIVND (reference sequence). The CDR3 runs to 13 residues. The chain's CDR3 is CASSGSSYNEQFF. CDR3 DNA: TGTGCCAGTAGTGGTAGCTCCTACAATGAGCAGTTCTTC.

The CDR3 here is CASSVDIPDTQYF. The CDR3 DNA sequence: TGTGCCAGCAGCGTAGACATCCCAGATACGCAGTATTTT. The chain employs TRBV9 and TRBJ2-3; unclear D gene. V was pared by 0 bases and J by 4 bases, with 6 bases between. The germline gives CDR1 SGDLS, CDR2 YYNGEE. This CDR3 comprises 13 residues.

The CDR3 spells CASRRALGYYGYTF. CDR3 nucleotide sequence: TGTGCCAGCAGGAGGGCTCTCGGGTACTATGGCTACACCTTC. The gene calls are TRBV27 and TRBJ1-2; D unclear. CDR1 is MNHEY and CDR2 is SMNVEV in the germline V gene (reference sequence). Trimming removed 6 bases from V and 3 bases from J, with 14 bases in between. The CDR3 spans 14 residues.

The chain uses TRBV5-6 and TRBJ1-5; D ambiguous. The CDR3 extends over 14 amino acids. V was clipped by 0 bases and J by 7 bases, with 11 bases between them. From germline, CDR1 is SGHDT and CDR2 YYEEEE. The chain's CDR3 is CASSLAGRVQPQHF. The CDR3 coding sequence is TGTGCCAGCAGCTTGGCCGGTCGCGTCCAGCCCCAGCATTTT.

This chain joins TRBV7-8 and TRBJ2-1; 7 nucleotides line up with TRBD1. The CDR3 has 20 residues. Trimming took 5 bases from V and 0 from J; bases not matched to a gene: 19. Germline V gene sequence: CDR1 SGHVS, CDR2 FQNEAQ. The CDR3 here is CASSPILIDRALFSYNEQFF. The CDR3 nucleotides read TGTGCCAGCAGCCCAATTCTGATCGACAGGGCTCTTTTCTCCTACAATGAGCAGTTCTTC.

There are a few counts of this clone. V is TRBV4-1 and J is TRBJ1-2, with 7 bases aligning to TRBD1. Germline CDR1 is MGHRA and CDR2 is YSYEKL. This CDR3 is built from 16 residues. Unmatched junction bases numbered 10, after V lost 3 bases and J lost 3 bases. The CDR3 protein is CASSHLLPDRDYGYTF. CDR3 nucleotides: TGCGCCAGCAGCCACCTACTCCCTGACAGGGACTATGGCTACACCTTC.

The chain combines TRBV6-6 with TRBJ1-5, with 7 bases identical to TRBD1. The J segment lost 6 bases and the V segment lost 2 bases, leaving 4 bases of the junction unmatched. The CDR3 totals 14 residues. The germline V gene has CDR1 MNHNY and CDR2 SVGAGI (reference sequence). CDR3 protein: CASSYDRVGQPQHF. CDR3 bases: TGTGCCAGCAGTTACGACAGGGTCGGTCAGCCCCAGCATTTT.

The chain couples TRBV15 to TRBJ1-1; 8 bases map to TRBD1. CDR1 and CDR2 (germline): LNHNV, YYDKDF (reference sequence). Trimming removed 8 bases from V and 5 bases from J; junction bases left unmatched: 7. CDR3 length: 13 residues. The CDR3: CATAGQGRTEAFF. As DNA, the CDR3 is TGTGCCACCGCAGGACAGGGTAGAACTGAAGCTTTCTTT.

V and J are TRBV5-1 and TRBJ1-5, with TRBD1 identical over 8 bases. The CDR3 length is 15 residues. J was trimmed by 3 bases and V by 5 bases; bases with no gene match: 7. Germline V gene data show CDR1 as SGHRS and CDR2 as YFSETQ. The DNA of the CDR3 is TGCGCCAGCAGATTAGGGACAGGCTACAATCAGCCCCAGCATTTT. Amino acid sequence: CASRLGTGYNQPQHF.

This clone was seen a handful of times. This sequence joins TRBV6-5 and TRBJ1-1; D unclear. This CDR3 is built from 11 residues. V lost 9 bases to trimming and J lost 1 base, with 6 bases between them. Per germline, CDR1 MNHEY and CDR2 SVGAGI. CDR3 sequence reads: CASYRNTEAFF. The DNA for the CDR3 is TGTGCCAGTTACAGGAACACTGAAGCTTTCTTT.

A few counts support this clone. This chain joins TRBV7-9 and TRBJ1-2, with no clear D. Germline CDR1 reads SEHNR; CDR2 reads FQNEAQ (reference sequence). Trimming cost V 5 bases and J 1 base, with 2 bases left between them. The CDR3 contains 11 residues. CDR3 loop: CASSHNYGYTF. As DNA, the CDR3 is TGTGCCAGCAGCCATAACTATGGCTACACCTTC.